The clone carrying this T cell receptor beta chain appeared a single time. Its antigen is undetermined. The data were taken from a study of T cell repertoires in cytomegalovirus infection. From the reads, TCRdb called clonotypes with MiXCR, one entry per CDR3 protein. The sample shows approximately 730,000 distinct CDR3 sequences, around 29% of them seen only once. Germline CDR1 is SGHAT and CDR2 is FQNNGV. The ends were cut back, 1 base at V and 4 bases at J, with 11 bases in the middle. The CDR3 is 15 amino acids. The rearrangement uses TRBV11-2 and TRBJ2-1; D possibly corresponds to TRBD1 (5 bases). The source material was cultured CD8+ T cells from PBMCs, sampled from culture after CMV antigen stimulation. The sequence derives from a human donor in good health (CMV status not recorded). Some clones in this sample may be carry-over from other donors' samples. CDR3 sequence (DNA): TGTGCCAGCAGCTTAGTGTCAGGGATGTACAATGAGCAGTTCTTC. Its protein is CASSLVSGMYNEQFF.